This T cell receptor beta chain was captured in a study of T cells in Graves' hyperthyroidism and ophthalmopathy. This clonotype has at least ten counts. Its antigen is still unknown. The CDR3 covers 13 residues. Trimming stripped 6 bases from V and 0 bases from J, with 8 bases between. CDR1 is SNHLY and CDR2 is FYNNEI in the germline V gene. Amplification of TCR beta CDR3 regions was performed using RNA transcripts as template. Carried out on the TCR CDR3, a first-round RT-PCR used the HTBI primer set. From the multiplex PCR reads, TCRdb called clonotypes with MiXCR, one entry per CDR3 protein. Of around 100,000 distinct CDR3 sequences in the sample, about half were seen once. An absence of ophthalmopathy progression within 18 months meant stable Graves' hyperthyroidism. Findings of the study overall: Most expanded thyroid clonotypes above 0.001 recurred in blood.

This chain joins TRBV2 and TRBJ1-2; D remains ambiguous. The receptor's source is a man in his forties with Graves' hyperthyroidism. The sequencing sample was made of blood. CDR3 sequence: CASRFRANYGYTF. In nucleotides, the CDR3 is TGTGCCAGCAGGTTCCGGGCTAACTATGGCTACACCTTC.